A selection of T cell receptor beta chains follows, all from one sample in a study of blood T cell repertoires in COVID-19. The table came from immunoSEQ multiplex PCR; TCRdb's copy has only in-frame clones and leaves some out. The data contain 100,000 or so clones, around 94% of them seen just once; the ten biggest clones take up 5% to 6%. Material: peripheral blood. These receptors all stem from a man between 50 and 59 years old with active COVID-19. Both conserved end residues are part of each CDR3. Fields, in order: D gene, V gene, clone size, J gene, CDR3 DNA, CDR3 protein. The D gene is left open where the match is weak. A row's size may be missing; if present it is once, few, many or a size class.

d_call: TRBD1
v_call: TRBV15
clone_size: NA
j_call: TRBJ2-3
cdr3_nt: TGTGCCACCAGCAGAGATCTGGCTGAGGGGGCCGTTAATACGCAGTATTTT
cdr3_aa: CATSRDLAEGAVNTQYF

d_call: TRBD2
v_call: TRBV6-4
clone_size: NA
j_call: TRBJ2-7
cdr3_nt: TGTGCCAGCGAGGGAGGGACTAGTAATCCTCGCAAAGTAGGCGAGCAGTACTTC
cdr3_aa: CASEGGTSNPRKVGEQYF

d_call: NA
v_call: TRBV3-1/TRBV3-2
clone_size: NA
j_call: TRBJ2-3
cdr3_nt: TGTGCCAGCAGCCAAACTCCTGGACACACAGATACGCAGTATTTT
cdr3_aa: CASSQTPGHTDTQYF

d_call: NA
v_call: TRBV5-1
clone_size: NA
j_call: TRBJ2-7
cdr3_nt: TGCGCCAGCAGCCCTGGTGCCTCGGGGAGCTACGAGCAGTACTTC
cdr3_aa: CASSPGASGSYEQYF

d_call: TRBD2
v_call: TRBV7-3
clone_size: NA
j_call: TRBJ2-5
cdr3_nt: TGTGCCAGCAGCTCTCCTGAGCGGGGCGAAGAGACCCAGTACTTC
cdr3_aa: CASSSPERGEETQYF

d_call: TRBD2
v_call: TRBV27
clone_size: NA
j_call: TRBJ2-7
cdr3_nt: TGTGCCAGCAGTTTCCTAAAGAGCGGGACGATCCATATAAATACCTACGAGCAGTACTTC
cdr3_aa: CASSFLKSGTIHINTYEQYF

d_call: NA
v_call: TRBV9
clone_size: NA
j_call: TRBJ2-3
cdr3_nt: TGTGCCAGCAGCGTAGAACTAGACTCAGATACGCAGTATTTT
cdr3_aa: CASSVELDSDTQYF

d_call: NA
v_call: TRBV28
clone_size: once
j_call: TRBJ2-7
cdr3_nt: TGTGCCAGCAGTTTACGCAATCCGGGCGAGCAGTACTTC
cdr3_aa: CASSLRNPGEQYF

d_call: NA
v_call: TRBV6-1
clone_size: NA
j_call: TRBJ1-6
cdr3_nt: TGTGCCAGCAGTGAAGCTCGGGGGGATTCACCCCTCCACTTT
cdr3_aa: CASSEARGDSPLHF

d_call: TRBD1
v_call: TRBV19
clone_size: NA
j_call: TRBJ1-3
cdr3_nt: TGTGCCAGTACCGGGACAGGGGGACCAGCTGGAAACACCATATATTTT
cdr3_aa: CASTGTGGPAGNTIYF

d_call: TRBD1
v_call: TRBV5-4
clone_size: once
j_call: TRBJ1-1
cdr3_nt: TGTGCCAGCAGCCAGGACAGGGCGAACACTGAAGCTTTCTTT
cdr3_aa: CASSQDRANTEAFF

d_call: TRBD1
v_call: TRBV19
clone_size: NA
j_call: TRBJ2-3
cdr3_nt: TGTGCCAGTAGTATAGATCGGACAGGGAGGACAGATACGCAGTATTTT
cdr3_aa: CASSIDRTGRTDTQYF

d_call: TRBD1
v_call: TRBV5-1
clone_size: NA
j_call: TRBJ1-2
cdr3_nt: TGCGCCAGCAGCATATCTGGACAGGGGGCGAATGGCTACACCTTC
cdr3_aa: CASSISGQGANGYTF

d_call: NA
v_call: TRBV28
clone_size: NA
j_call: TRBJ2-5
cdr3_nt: TGTGCCAGCAGTTTAGCAGGGGCCGAGACCCAGTACTTC
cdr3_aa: CASSLAGAETQYF

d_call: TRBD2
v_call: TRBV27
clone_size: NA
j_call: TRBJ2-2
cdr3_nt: TGTGCCAGCAGTCTCGGACTAGTCGGCACCGGGGAGCTGTTTTTT
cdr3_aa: CASSLGLVGTGELFF

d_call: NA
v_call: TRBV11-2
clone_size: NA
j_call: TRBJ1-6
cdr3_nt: TGTGCCAGCCATCGATGGGGAGACTCCTATAATTCACCCCTCCACTTT
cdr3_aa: CASHRWGDSYNSPLHF

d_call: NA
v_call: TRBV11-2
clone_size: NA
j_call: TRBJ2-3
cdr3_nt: TGTGCCAGCAGCTTCAGGGCAGATACGCAGTATTTT
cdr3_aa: CASSFRADTQYF

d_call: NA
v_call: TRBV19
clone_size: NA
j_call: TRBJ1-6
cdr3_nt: TGTGCCAGTTCAAACAGGGCGGATAGTTCACCCCTCCACTTT
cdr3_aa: CASSNRADSSPLHF

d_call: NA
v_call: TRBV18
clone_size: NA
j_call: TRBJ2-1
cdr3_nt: TGTGCCAGCTCACCGAACCTCAGGACAGACGACAATGAGCAGTTCTTC
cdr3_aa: CASSPNLRTDDNEQFF

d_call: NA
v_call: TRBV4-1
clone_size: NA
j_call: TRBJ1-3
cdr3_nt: TGCGCCAGCAGCCCTACAGAAGTCTCTGGAAACACCATATATTTT
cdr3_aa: CASSPTEVSGNTIYF

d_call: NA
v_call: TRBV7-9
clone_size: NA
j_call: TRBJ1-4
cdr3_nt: TGTGCCAGCAGCTCAACAGTTACAACTAATGAAAAACTGTTTTTT
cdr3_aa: CASSSTVTTNEKLFF

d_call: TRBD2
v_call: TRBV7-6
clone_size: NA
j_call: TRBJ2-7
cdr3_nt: TGTGCCAGCAGCTTAGGCGGGGGAGCGAGTCTCCTCCCCTACGAGCAGTACTTC
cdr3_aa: CASSLGGGASLLPYEQYF

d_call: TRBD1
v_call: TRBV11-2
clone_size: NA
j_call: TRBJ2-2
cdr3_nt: TGTGCCAGCAGGCTTTCTACAGGGGGCGGCACCGGGGAGCTGTTTTTT
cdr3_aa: CASRLSTGGGTGELFF

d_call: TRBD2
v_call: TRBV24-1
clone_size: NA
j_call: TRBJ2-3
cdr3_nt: TGTGCCACCAGTGACCCGGGACTAGGGGGAGCATCTGATACGCAGTATTTT
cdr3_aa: CATSDPGLGGASDTQYF

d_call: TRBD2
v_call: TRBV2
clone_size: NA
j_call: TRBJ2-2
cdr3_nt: TGTGCCAGCAGTGAACTAGCGGGAGCCGGGGAGCTGTTTTTT
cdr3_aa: CASSELAGAGELFF

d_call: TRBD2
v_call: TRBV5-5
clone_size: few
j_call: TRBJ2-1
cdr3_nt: TGTGCCAGCAGCTTGGCCGGAAGCGGGAGGGCCCTTCGGAATGAGCAGTTCTTC
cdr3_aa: CASSLAGSGRALRNEQFF

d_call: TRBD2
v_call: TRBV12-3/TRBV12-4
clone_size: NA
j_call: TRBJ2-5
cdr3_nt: TGTGCCAGCAGCCGAAGTTGGCGGGGGGCCCAGTACTTC
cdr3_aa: CASSRSWRGAQYF

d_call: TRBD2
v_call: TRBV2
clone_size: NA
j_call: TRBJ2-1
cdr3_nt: TGTGCCAGCAGCCCTAGCGGGAGCCCCTACAATGAGCAGTTCTTC
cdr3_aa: CASSPSGSPYNEQFF

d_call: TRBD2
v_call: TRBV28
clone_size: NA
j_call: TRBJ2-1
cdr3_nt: TGTGCCAGCAGTCGACTAGCGGGAGTCGGATACAATGAGCAGTTCTTC
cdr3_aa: CASSRLAGVGYNEQFF

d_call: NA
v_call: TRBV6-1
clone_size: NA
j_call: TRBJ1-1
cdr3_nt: TGTGCCAGCAGTGAATTCTGGAGCACCACTGAAGCTTTCTTT
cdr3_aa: CASSEFWSTTEAFF

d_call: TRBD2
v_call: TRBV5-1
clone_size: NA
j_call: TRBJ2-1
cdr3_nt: TGCGCCAGCAGTTATACTAGCGGGAGATTCCGGGGAGGATACAATGAGCAGTTCTTC
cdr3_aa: CASSYTSGRFRGGYNEQFF